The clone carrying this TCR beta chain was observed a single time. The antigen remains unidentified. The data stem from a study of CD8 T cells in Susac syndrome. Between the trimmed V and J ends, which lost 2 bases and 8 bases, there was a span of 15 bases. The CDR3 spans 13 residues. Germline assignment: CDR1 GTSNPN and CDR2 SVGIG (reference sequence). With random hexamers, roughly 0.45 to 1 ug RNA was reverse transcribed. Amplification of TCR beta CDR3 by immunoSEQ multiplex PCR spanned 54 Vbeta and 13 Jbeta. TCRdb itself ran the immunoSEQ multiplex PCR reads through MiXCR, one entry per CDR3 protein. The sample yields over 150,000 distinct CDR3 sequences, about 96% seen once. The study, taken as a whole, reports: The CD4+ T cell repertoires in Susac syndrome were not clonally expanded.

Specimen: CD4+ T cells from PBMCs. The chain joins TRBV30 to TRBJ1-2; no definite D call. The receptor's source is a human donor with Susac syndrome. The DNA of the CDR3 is TGTGCCTGGAGTAACCGCTGGTCTGAAGGCTACACCTTC. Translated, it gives CAWSNRWSEGYTF.